The next 11 T cell receptor beta chains were all read from a single sample in a study of shared clonotypes between healthy human individuals (TCRdb year 2020). Receptor amplification or capture employed the immunoSEQ multiplex PCR assay. In its TCRdb copy, this immuneACCESS table keeps in-frame sequences only and misses some clones. Where compared with another copy, unresolved V genes explain less than half of these, and the others have no known cause. This sample is represented by millions of clones; approximately 90% of them were singletons. The leading ten clones occupy about 0.13% of the sample. Sequenced input: naive CD4+ T cells sorted from blood. Reading the label with the study, this specimen's cell subset or site is: CD45RA+ positively selected. All receptors derive from a man aged 18-30 years in good health.

J is TRBJ2-7 and V is TRBV6-6; D gene unclear. CDR3 length equals 12 residues. Trimming cost V 6 bases and J 4 bases, with 10 bases left between them. The germline CDR1 and CDR2 sequences are MNHNY and SVGAGI (reference sequence). The CDR3 protein is CASRPGEYEQYF. The CDR3 bases are TGTGCCAGCAGGCCGGGCGAGTACGAGCAGTACTTC.

The rearrangement links TRBV2 to TRBJ2-7, with TRBD1 matching over 8 bases. V was clipped by 3 bases and J by 0 bases; unmatched bases: 7. CDR3 length equals 16 residues. The V gene's germline CDR1 is SNHLY and CDR2 FYNNEI. This chain's CDR3 is CASSDRGLANSYEQYF. The CDR3, as DNA: TGTGCCAGCAGTGACAGGGGGCTAGCCAACTCCTACGAGCAGTACTTC.

V and J are TRBV5-1 and TRBJ2-5; D possibly corresponds to TRBD2 (5 bases). The CDR3 is 13 residues long. The germline V gene has CDR1 SGHRS and CDR2 YFSETQ. V dropped 4 bases and J dropped 7 bases, with 14 bases sitting between them. In DNA, the CDR3 is TGCGCCAGCAGCCAGGAGGAATCTGGGACCCAGTACTTC. Amino acid sequence: CASSQEESGTQYF.

This chain connects TRBV7-9 to TRBJ2-1, with 10 bases matching TRBD1. The V and J ends lost 8 bases and 3 bases, in that order; junction bases with no gene match: 10. Germline V gene lookup returns CDR1 SEHNR and CDR2 FQNEAQ (reference sequence). This CDR3 contains 16 residues. The CDR3 loop reads CASLPGQGENYNEQFF. The DNA of the CDR3 is TGTGCCAGCCTACCAGGACAGGGGGAAAACTACAATGAGCAGTTCTTC.

Comments on this clone: The same CDR3 also results from other DNA sequences found in this sample. The chain couples TRBV4-2 to TRBJ2-3; D remains ambiguous. The V end lost 0 bases, the J end lost 3 bases, and 4 bases lay between the germline ends. The CDR3 is made up of 13 amino acids. Per germline, CDR1 LGHNA and CDR2 YNFKEQ. As DNA, the CDR3 is TGTGCCAGCAGCCAAGAGCCTACAGATACGCAGTATTTT. Translation: CASSQEPTDTQYF.

This chain connects TRBV6-6 to TRBJ2-5, with D possibly matching TRBD2 (5 bases). V was trimmed by 8 bases and J by 7 bases, leaving 17 bases between them. The CDR3 runs to 13 residues. Germline V lookup: CDR1 MNHNY, CDR2 SVGAGI (reference sequence). The CDR3 bases are TGTGCCAGCCCGAGTGGGAGAGCGGTGACCCAGTACTTC. This sequence encodes CASPSGRAVTQYF.

A single count supports this clone. V gene TRBV29-1 combines with J gene TRBJ2-2; no clear D gene. CDR3 length: 11 residues. V lost 6 bases to trimming and J lost 4 bases, with 6 bases between them. The germline gives CDR1 SQVTM, CDR2 ANQGSEA. CDR3 residues: CSVRTTGELFF. As DNA, the CDR3 is TGCAGCGTACGGACCACCGGGGAGCTGTTTTTT.

The chain recombines TRBV28 with TRBJ2-7; D possibly matches TRBD1 or TRBD2 (6 bases each). The germline CDR1 and CDR2 sequences are MDHEN and SYDVKM. The CDR3 has 14 amino acids. Between the trimmed V and J ends, which lost 3 bases and 6 bases, there was a span of 15 bases. CDR3 nucleotide sequence: TGTGCCAGCAGTTTCCCGGGGGCTGGCGGCGAGCAGTACTTC. The encoded protein is CASSFPGAGGEQYF.

The chain recombines TRBV7-9 with TRBJ2-7; no firm D call. The CDR3 covers 14 residues. The V and J ends lost 3 bases and 2 bases respectively, with 11 bases between them. Germline loops: CDR1 SEHNR, CDR2 FQNEAQ (reference sequence). Here the CDR3 reads CASSFPPSTYEQYF. The CDR3, as DNA: TGTGCCAGCAGCTTTCCCCCCAGCACCTACGAGCAGTACTTC.

The chain carries TRBV9 and TRBJ1-2, with D possibly being TRBD1 (6 bases). V was pared by 3 bases and J by 9 bases, with 15 bases between. Germline V CDR1 and CDR2: SGDLS, YYNGEE. CDR3 length: 13 amino acids. CDR3 nucleotide sequence: TGTGCCAGCAGCGAACAGGGTCTCGGGAGCTACACCTTC. Translation gives CASSEQGLGSYTF.

The chain links TRBV2 to TRBJ2-5, with 9 nucleotides matching TRBD2. The DNA end lines up better with TRBJ2-7; the J call may be wrong. This CDR3 region has 15 residues. Germline CDR1 and CDR2: SNHLY and FYNNEI. As DNA, the CDR3 is TGTGCCAGCAGTGAGGCTAGCGGGGTATGGGGCGAGCAGTACTTC. It encodes CASSEASGVWGEQYF.